This T cell receptor beta chain was sequenced for a study of Ad26.COV2.S vaccination and SARS-CoV-2 variants. The CDR3 has 14 amino acids. In the case of this clone: Antigen unknown.

Generated by immunoSEQ multiplex PCR, the TCRdb table keeps only in-frame clones and is missing some. The sample carries 500,000 or so clones, roughly 87% recorded once. Whole-study findings and limits: Across vaccine and placebo recipients, the breadth of non-spike TCRs was similar. Participants in the vaccine arm had higher spike-specific TCR breadth; placebo recipients had lower.

Noted treatment: some 20 received Ad26.COV2.S at low or high dose, single or two shots; about 5 received placebo; per-sample allocation not given. Day 63 after the first vaccine or placebo injection was the time point for sampling. This TCR was recovered from a person between 18 and 59 years old who received the Ad26.COV2.S COVID-19 vaccine or a placebo. The V gene is TRBV21-1, the J gene TRBJ2-5; TRBD2, the table's D call, was not compared with the DNA. TRBV21-1 is classified as a pseudogene. The source was peripheral blood, collected in a trial of Ad26.COV2.S vaccine versus placebo. The CDR3 reads CASSKGLADETQYF. CDR3 in DNA: TGTGCCAGCAGCAAGGGACTAGCGGACGAGACCCAGTACTTC.